This TCR beta chain was documented in a study of OX40 agonist ivuxolimab in advanced cancers. At the level of the study: Patients in the trial were receiving intravenous ivuxolimab every 2 weeks, at doses of 0.01 to 10 mg/kg. Anti-PD-1, anti-PD-L1 or anti-CTLA-4 therapy given earlier was allowed, and 35% to 50% had some. Broader study findings: Fewer expanded clones were found on average in CD4+ than in CD8+ T cells. Clonal expansion was seen in CD4+ and CD8+ blood T cells by week 6 at 0.1 to 3.0 mg/kg.

TCRdb's table, derived via immunoSEQ multiplex PCR, lists solely in-frame clones and lacks some. Here the sample spans fewer than 75,000 clones, around 80% being singletons. This clone was seen more than once but under ten times. Antigen unknown. Sequencing used CD4+ or CD8+ T cells sorted from blood, obtained in a trial of the OX40 agonist ivuxolimab. The TCR comes from an adult with an advanced solid tumor such as melanoma, head and neck, liver or kidney cancer.

The CDR3 DNA reads TGTGCCAGCAGCCGGACAGGGGGCGAGTATGGCTACACCTTC. Its translation is CASSRTGGEYGYTF. This rearrangement joins TRBV6-5 to TRBJ1-2, with TRBD1 identical over 11 bases. CDR1 is MNHEY, CDR2 SVGAGI, per germline. After removal of 6 bases from V and 5 bases from J, the junction contained 5 bases not matched to a gene. The CDR3 is made up of 14 amino acids.